This T cell receptor beta chain was profiled in a study of blood T cell repertoires in COVID-19. Study overall: Acute-phase and convalescent COVID-19 samples originated in the United States, Italy and Spain. Sources were T cells, B-cell-depleted T cells, or PBMCs; the material itself was cDNA or gDNA.

CDR3 length: 15 residues. Germline CDR1 and CDR2: MNHEY and SMNVEV (reference sequence). V gave up 6 bases and J gave up 7 bases, with 21 bases separating them. In the original processing: Amplification of reference gene primers was used by the study to estimate nucleated cell counts. TCRdb's copy holds only in-frame clones and misses some; the assay was immunoSEQ multiplex PCR. The DNA was the basis for D and trimming; V, J and clone size are from that table. The table shows about 170,000 clones, with 70% to 85% occurring only once. The sequenced material came from peripheral blood. This sequence was found in a man aged 60 to 69 who had recovered from COVID-19. The V and J genes are TRBV27 and TRBJ2-5; TRBD2 is a possible D gene (6 bases). The CDR3 DNA reads as TGTGCCAGCAGGGGGCGATCAGCGGGCTTCGGGACCCAGTACTTC. It codes for CASRGRSAGFGTQYF.